The 32 T cell receptor beta chains listed next were all sequenced from one sample in a study of blood T cell repertoires in COVID-19 (dated by TCRdb to the early 2020s). Libraries were constructed by the immunoSEQ multiplex PCR assay. Drawn from immuneACCESS, this table holds only the in-frame rearrangements with V and J called that TCRdb kept. Clones are partly lost; checked studies trace under half to an unresolved V gene and leave the rest unexplained. This sample lists more than 30,000 clones; around nine tenths were detected once. The top ten hold around 15% of the sample. Sequencing was done on a sample of peripheral blood. Source of these receptors: a man in his sixties with active COVID-19.

CDR3 bases: TGTGCCAGCAGTTTCCCCGGGACAGGGGTCAATGAGCAGTTCTTC. Its translation: CASSFPGTGVNEQFF. The rearrangement joins TRBV6-5 to TRBJ2-1; 10 nucleotides match TRBD1. The CDR3 covers 15 residues. CDR1 MNHEY and CDR2 SVGAGI come from the germline V gene. V was pared by 4 bases and J by 6 bases, with 6 bases of the junction left unmatched.

J is TRBJ1-5 and V is TRBV9; possibly TRBD1 for D (5 bases). Between the trimmed V and J ends, which lost 4 bases and 5 bases, there was a span of 16 bases. Germline-derived CDR1 and CDR2 are SGDLS and YYNGEE. The CDR3 loop spans 15 amino acids. The chain's CDR3 is CASSPRWGVDQPQHF. Here the CDR3 DNA reads TGTGCCAGCAGCCCGAGATGGGGGGTAGATCAGCCCCAGCATTTT.

The gene calls are TRBV29-1 and TRBJ1-4; TRBD1 might be the D (5 bases). The CDR3 runs to 12 residues. From germline, CDR1 is SQVTM and CDR2 ANQGSEA. With 6 bases removed from V and 8 bases from J, the gap between germline ends came to 13 bases. The CDR3 DNA reads TGCAGCGTGGGAATCAAGGGGGAAAAACTGTTTTTT. It encodes CSVGIKGEKLFF.

This clone was seen just once. The genes are TRBV9 and TRBJ2-1, with 8 bases fitting TRBD2. V was pared by 2 bases and J by 8 bases, with 9 bases of the junction left unmatched. The V gene's germline CDR1 is SGDLS and CDR2 YYNGEE. This CDR3 is built from 15 residues. The CDR3 sequence: CASSVRGGLVDEQFF. The CDR3 nucleotides are TGTGCCAGCAGCGTCCGCGGGGGGCTGGTAGATGAGCAGTTCTTC. Full variable domain (rest looked up from reference TRBV9 and TRBJ2-1): DSGVTQTPKHLITATGQRVTLRCSPRSGDLSVYWYQQSLDQGLQFLIQYYNGEERAKGNILERFSAQQFPDLHSELNLSSLELGDSALYFCASSVRGGLVDEQFFGPGTRLTVL.

This sequence joins TRBV5-4 and TRBJ2-1; D perhaps matches TRBD1 (6 bases). This CDR3 region has 15 residues. Germline CDR1 is SGHNT and CDR2 is YYREEE (reference sequence). Trimming removed 6 bases at V and 0 bases at J, with 13 bases between. CDR3: CASNQGPSSYNEQFF. The CDR3 nucleotides are TGTGCCAGCAACCAGGGGCCTAGCTCCTACAATGAGCAGTTCTTC. Drawing the rest from reference TRBV5-4 and TRBJ2-1, the complete variable domain is ETGVTQSPTHLIKTRGQQVTLRCSSQSGHNTVSWYQQALGQGPQFIFQYYREEENGRGNFPPRFSGLQFPNYSSELNVNALELDDSALYLCASNQGPSSYNEQFFGPGTRLTVL.

V gene TRBV2 combines with J gene TRBJ2-5; 7 positions agree with TRBD2. CDR3 length: 13 residues. Germline values: CDR1 SNHLY, CDR2 FYNNEI. The J segment lost 4 bases and the V segment lost 5 bases, leaving 4 bases of the junction unmatched. Here the CDR3 DNA reads TGTGCCAGCAGTAGCAGGGAGGGAGAGACCCAGTACTTC. It is translated as CASSSREGETQYF.

V is TRBV28 and J is TRBJ1-5; D is uncertain. Trimming took 1 base from V and 7 from J, leaving 5 bases between them. CDR1 MDHEN and CDR2 SYDVKM come from the germline V gene. The CDR3 is made up of 12 amino acids. The CDR3 loop is CASSLLSQPQHF. CDR3 bases: TGTGCCAGCAGTTTATTGAGCCAGCCCCAGCATTTT.

This sequence joins TRBV2 and TRBJ1-5; D is undetermined. From germline, CDR1 is SNHLY and CDR2 FYNNEI. This CDR3 comprises 13 residues. V lost 5 bases to trimming and J lost 4 bases, with 9 bases between them. CDR3 DNA sequence: TGTGCCAGCAGTCCGCAGGAAAATCAGCCCCAGCATTTT. Amino acid sequence: CASSPQENQPQHF.

V and J are TRBV5-1 and TRBJ2-7, with 8 bases that match TRBD1. There are 15 residues in the CDR3. Trimming removed 1 base from V and 2 bases from J; junction bases left unmatched: 5. The germline CDR1 and CDR2 sequences are SGHRS and YFSETQ. CDR3 loop: CASSLTGGPTYEQYF. DNA of the CDR3: TGCGCCAGCAGCTTGACAGGGGGGCCTACCTACGAGCAGTACTTC.

The gene calls are TRBV19 and TRBJ1-2; 9 positions match TRBD1. The CDR3 totals 12 residues. V trimming: 11 bases; J trimming: 5 bases; junction bases outside the gene matches: 6. Germline V gene sequence: CDR1 LNHDA, CDR2 SQIVND (reference sequence). CDR3 in amino acids: CASTGTGYGYTF. CDR3 in DNA: TGTGCCTCAACCGGGACAGGGTATGGCTACACCTTC.

The chain employs TRBV11-2 and TRBJ2-4; 9 nucleotides match TRBD2. CDR1 is SGHAT and CDR2 is FQNNGV in the germline V gene. The CDR3 covers 17 residues. The ends lost 0 bases at V and 8 bases at J; junction bases unmatched: 11. The CDR3 is CASSLDRGSGSLYIQYF. The DNA for the CDR3 is TGTGCCAGCAGCTTAGATCGGGGTAGCGGGAGTTTGTACATTCAGTACTTC.

In this sample, this clone turned up once. The V and J genes are TRBV2 and TRBJ2-1; 13 bases map to TRBD2. Germline V gives CDR1 SNHLY, CDR2 FYNNEI. V dropped 4 bases and J dropped 6; count of bases not matched to a gene: 0. The CDR3 spans 14 residues. The CDR3 reads CASSGTSGGNEQFF. Written as DNA, the CDR3 is TGTGCCAGCAGTGGGACTAGCGGGGGCAATGAGCAGTTCTTC.

The genes are TRBV10-3 and TRBJ2-7; 9 positions match TRBD2. Germline V gene lookup returns CDR1 ENHRY and CDR2 SYGVKD. This CDR3 has 12 residues. Trimming removed 10 bases from V and 2 bases from J; junction bases left unmatched: 3. The CDR3 DNA sequence: TGTGCCACTCTAGCGGGACCCTACGAGCAGTACTTC. This translates into CATLAGPYEQYF.

This clone was seen just once. The J gene is TRBJ2-1, the V gene TRBV4-2, with 7 positions matching TRBD2. The CDR3 has 15 amino acids. The germline gives CDR1 LGHNA, CDR2 YNFKEQ. V lost 1 base, J lost 6 bases, and 6 bases stayed unmatched. The CDR3 loop is CASSQVSGDFNEQFF. DNA of the CDR3: TGTGCCAGCAGCCAAGTGAGCGGGGATTTCAATGAGCAGTTCTTC.

The chain carries TRBV5-1 and TRBJ2-7; 9 bases match TRBD2. CDR3 length: 15 residues. CDR1 is SGHRS, CDR2 YFSETQ, per germline. J lost 5 bases, V lost 4 bases, and 10 bases had no gene match. DNA of the CDR3: TGCGCCAGCAGCCAAAGCCCCGCTAGCGGGGACGAGCAGTACTTC. Residues: CASSQSPASGDEQYF.

The rearrangement uses TRBV28 and TRBJ2-3; maybe TRBD2 (7 bases). The V gene lost 8 bases and the J gene lost 7 bases, with 22 bases spanning the gap. Germline-derived CDR1 and CDR2 are MDHEN and SYDVKM. The CDR3 loop spans 15 amino acids. CDR3 nucleotide sequence: TGTGCCAGCGGCGGAGGGGGGAGGGTTATTAATACGCAGTATTTT. It is translated as CASGGGGRVINTQYF. The full variable domain, its missing parts supplied by reference TRBV28 and TRBJ2-3, is DVKVTQSSRYLVKRTGEKVFLECVQDMDHENMFWYRQDPGLGLRLIYFSYDVKMKEKGDIPEGYSVSREKKERFSLILESASTNQTSMYLCASGGGGRVINTQYFGPGTRLTVL.

The chain joins TRBV4-1 to TRBJ2-1; no definite D call. This CDR3 has 15 residues. Germline-derived CDR1 and CDR2 are MGHRA and YSYEKL. V dropped 1 base and J dropped 8 bases, with 15 bases sitting between them. CDR3 amino acids: CASSQAESRRDEQFF. The CDR3 bases are TGCGCCAGCAGCCAAGCGGAGAGCCGACGTGATGAGCAGTTCTTC.

The rearrangement joins TRBV21-1 to TRBJ2-1; the D segment call TRBD1 is taken from the table without a DNA check. TRBV21-1 is described as a pseudogene. The CDR3 sequence is 13 residues long. CDR3 coding DNA: TGTGCCAGCAGCAAAACAGGGTGGGGTGAGCAGTTCTTC. Translated: CASSKTGWGEQFF.

The V call is TRBV6-2 or TRBV6-3, the J call TRBJ2-3; 15 bases map to TRBD2. The germline V gene has CDR1 MNHEY and CDR2 SVGEGT. The ends lost 6 bases at V and 8 bases at J; junction bases unmatched: 9. The CDR3 runs 16 residues. CDR3 coding DNA: TGTGCCAGCAGCCAAGGACTAGCGGGGGGGCTGACTACGCAGTATTTT. Its translation: CASSQGLAGGLTTQYF.

In its sample, this clone was seen once. The V gene is TRBV5-4, the J gene TRBJ1-5; 8 bases line up with TRBD1. Trimming cost V 4 bases and J 2 bases; bases outside gene matches: 11. The CDR3 has 17 residues. The germline V gene encodes CDR1 SGHNT and CDR2 YYREEE (reference sequence). The CDR3: CASSMDRAKPGNQPQHF. The CDR3 coding sequence is TGTGCCAGCAGCATGGACAGGGCCAAACCTGGCAATCAGCCCCAGCATTTT.

The chain employs TRBV10-1 and TRBJ1-2; 8 bases are shared with TRBD1. V lost 7 bases to trimming and J lost 6 bases; unmatched junction nucleotides: 7. The germline CDR1 and CDR2 sequences are WNHNN and SYGVQD (reference sequence). The CDR3 length is 13 residues. The CDR3 DNA sequence: TGCGCCAGCAACTTGGACAGGGAGGATGGCTACACCTTC. The encoded protein is CASNLDREDGYTF.

This clone was seen a single time. The chain recombines TRBV29-1 with TRBJ1-3; 7 bases agree with TRBD1. This CDR3 comprises 15 residues. The germline CDR1 and CDR2 sequences are SQVTM and ANQGSEA. With 4 bases clipped from V and 0 bases from J, the junction kept 6 bases outside the gene matches. CDR3 residues: CSVVQGPSSGNTIYF. The CDR3 bases are TGCAGCGTTGTACAGGGGCCCAGCTCTGGAAACACCATATATTTT.

The chain carries TRBV19 and TRBJ1-6; D might be TRBD1 (6 bases). Germline V lookup: CDR1 LNHDA, CDR2 SQIVND (reference sequence). The V and J ends lost 4 bases and 14 bases respectively, with 9 bases between them. This CDR3 has 11 residues. CDR3 residues: CASSTQGALHF. The CDR3 DNA reads TGTGCCAGTAGTACACAGGGAGCCCTCCACTTT.

The gene calls are TRBV5-1 and TRBJ2-2, with TRBD2 identical over 10 bases. Losses at the gene ends were 1 base for V and 5 bases for J; bases not matched to a gene: 8. Germline CDR1 SGHRS, CDR2 YFSETQ. The CDR3 loop spans 17 amino acids. This CDR3 is CASSLHPSGRSTGELFF. The CDR3 DNA reads TGCGCCAGCAGCTTGCACCCTAGCGGGAGATCTACCGGGGAGCTGTTTTTT.

The rearrangement joins TRBV7-9 to TRBJ2-3; D call uncertain. This CDR3 is 14 amino acids long. V was shortened by 8 bases and J by 0 bases, with 12 bases between the two germline ends. Germline CDR1 SEHNR, CDR2 FQNEAQ (reference sequence). The CDR3 reads CASGAGRSTDTQYF. In DNA form, the CDR3 reads TGTGCCAGCGGAGCCGGCCGTAGCACAGATACGCAGTATTTT.

V gene TRBV5-6 combines with J gene TRBJ1-1; 7 bases align to TRBD1. The CDR3 loop spans 16 amino acids. Germline V gives CDR1 SGHDT, CDR2 YYEEEE. The V gene end was trimmed by 4 bases and the J gene end by 1 base; junction bases not matched to a gene: 10. CDR3 in DNA: TGTGCCAGCAGCCTCCCGACAGGGTTCGAGAACACTGAAGCTTTCTTT. Translating it yields CASSLPTGFENTEAFF.

The chain uses TRBV6-4 and TRBJ1-2; D perhaps matches TRBD1 (6 bases). The CDR3 loop spans 12 amino acids. Looked up from germline, CDR1 is MRHNA and CDR2 is SNTAGT. V was trimmed by 7 bases and J by 4 bases, leaving 10 bases between them. In nucleotides, the CDR3 is TGTGCCAGCAAGGGGGGGTTCTATGGCTACACCTTC. Translation: CASKGGFYGYTF.

The chain couples TRBV19 to TRBJ2-2, with 11 bases matching TRBD1. Trimming took 3 bases from V and 5 from J; bases not matched to a gene: 2. CDR1 is LNHDA, CDR2 SQIVND, per germline (reference sequence). The CDR3 is 15 residues long. The CDR3 is CASSIGTGGTGELFF. For the CDR3, the DNA is TGTGCCAGTAGTATTGGGACAGGGGGGACCGGGGAGCTGTTTTTT. Full variable domain (rest looked up from reference TRBV19 and TRBJ2-2): DGGITQSPKYLFRKEGQNVTLSCEQNLNHDAMYWYRQDPGQGLRLIYYSQIVNDFQKGDIAEGYSVSREKKESFPLTVTSAQKNPTAFYLCASSIGTGGTGELFFGEGSRLTVL.

The chain has TRBV3-1 (or the pseudogene TRBV3-2) and TRBJ2-7; 8 bases are shared with TRBD1. The CDR3 has 15 residues. Germline V gives CDR1 LGHDT, CDR2 YNNKEL (reference sequence). J lost 1 base, V lost 1 base, and 3 bases had no gene match. The CDR3 DNA reads as TGTGCCAGCAGCCAAGCAACAGGGGGATCCTACGAGCAGTACTTC. It is translated as CASSQATGGSYEQYF.

The rearrangement joins TRBV7-3 to TRBJ2-1; 7 nucleotides agree with TRBD2. Germline values: CDR1 SGHTA, CDR2 FQGTGA. The V gene end was trimmed by 2 bases and the J gene end by 4 bases; junction bases not matched to a gene: 5. The CDR3 has 15 amino acids. The CDR3 loop is CASSLSPAGYNEQFF. The CDR3 DNA is TGTGCCAGCAGCTTATCCCCAGCGGGGTACAATGAGCAGTTCTTC.

The chain recombines TRBV19 with TRBJ2-1; 8 nucleotides align to TRBD2. Trimming at V came to 6 bases and at J to 8 bases, leaving 12 bases not matched to a gene. The germline CDR1 and CDR2 sequences are LNHDA and SQIVND (reference sequence). The CDR3 consists of 15 residues. CDR3 sequence: CASSSPGGGYHEQFF. CDR3 in DNA: TGTGCCAGTAGCTCGCCTGGCGGGGGGTACCATGAGCAGTTCTTC.

The chain couples TRBV12-3 or TRBV12-4 to TRBJ2-1, with 8 positions matching TRBD2. The CDR3 consists of 13 residues. Germline trimming cut 2 bases from V and 7 bases from J; bases unmatched to any gene: 1. The CDR3 spells CASSLLAGNEQFF. The CDR3 DNA is TGTGCCAGCAGTTTATTAGCGGGGAATGAGCAGTTCTTC.